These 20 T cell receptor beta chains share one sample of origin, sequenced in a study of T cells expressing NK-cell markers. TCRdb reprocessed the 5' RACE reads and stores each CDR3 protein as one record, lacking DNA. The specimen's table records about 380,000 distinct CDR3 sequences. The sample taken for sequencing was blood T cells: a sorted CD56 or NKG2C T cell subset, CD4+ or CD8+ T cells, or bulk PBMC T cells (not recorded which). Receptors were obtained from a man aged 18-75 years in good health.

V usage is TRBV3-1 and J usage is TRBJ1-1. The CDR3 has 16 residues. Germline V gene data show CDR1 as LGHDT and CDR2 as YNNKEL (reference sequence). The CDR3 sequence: CASSQVGRALNTEAFF.

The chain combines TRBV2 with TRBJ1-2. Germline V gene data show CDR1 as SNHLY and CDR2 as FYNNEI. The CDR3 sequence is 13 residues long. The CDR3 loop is CASKEAGGSGYTF.

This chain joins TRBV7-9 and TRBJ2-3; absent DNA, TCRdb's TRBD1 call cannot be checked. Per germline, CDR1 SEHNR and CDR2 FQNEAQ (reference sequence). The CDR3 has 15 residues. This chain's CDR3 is CASSPRQGAGDTQYF.

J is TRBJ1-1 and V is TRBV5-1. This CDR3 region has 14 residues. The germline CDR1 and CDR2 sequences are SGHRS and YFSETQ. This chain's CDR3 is CASSLALVATEAFF. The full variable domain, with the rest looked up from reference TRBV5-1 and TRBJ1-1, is KAGVTQTPRYLIKTRGQQVTLSCSPISGHRSVSWYQQTPGQGLQFLFEYFSETQRNKGNFPGRFSGRQFSNSRSEMNVSTLELGDSALYLCASSLALVATEAFFGQGTRLTVV.

The CDR3 reads CASSRQLLGVYEQYF. This rearrangement joins TRBV11-1 to TRBJ2-7. Germline-derived CDR1 and CDR2 are SGHAT and FQDESV (reference sequence). The CDR3 sequence is 15 residues long. Combining the CDR3 with reference TRBV11-1 and TRBJ2-7 gives the whole variable domain EAEVAQSPRYKITEKSQAVAFWCDPISGHATLYWYRQILGQGPELLVQFQDESVVDDSQLPKDRFSAERLKGVDSTLKIQPAELGDSAMYLCASSRQLLGVYEQYFGPGTRLTVT.

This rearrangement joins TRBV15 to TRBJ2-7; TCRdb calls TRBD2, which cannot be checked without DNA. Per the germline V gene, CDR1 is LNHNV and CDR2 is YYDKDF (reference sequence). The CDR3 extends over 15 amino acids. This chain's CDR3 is CATSRGLAPSYEQYF.

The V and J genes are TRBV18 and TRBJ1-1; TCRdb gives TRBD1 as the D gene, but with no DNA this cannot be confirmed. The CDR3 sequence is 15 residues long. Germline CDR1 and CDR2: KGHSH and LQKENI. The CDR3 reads CASSSTSSRWIEAFF.

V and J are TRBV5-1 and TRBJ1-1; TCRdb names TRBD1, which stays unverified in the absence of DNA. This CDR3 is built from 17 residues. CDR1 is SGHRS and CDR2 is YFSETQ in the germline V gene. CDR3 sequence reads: CASSRVGQGDSRTEAFF.

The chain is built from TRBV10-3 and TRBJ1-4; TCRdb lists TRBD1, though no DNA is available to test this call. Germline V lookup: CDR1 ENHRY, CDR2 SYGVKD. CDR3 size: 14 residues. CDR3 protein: CAISPGQINEKLFF.

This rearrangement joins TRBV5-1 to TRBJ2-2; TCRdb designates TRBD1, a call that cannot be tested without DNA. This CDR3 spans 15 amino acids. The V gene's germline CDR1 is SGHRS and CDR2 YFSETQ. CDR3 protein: CASRTPRGYPGELFF.

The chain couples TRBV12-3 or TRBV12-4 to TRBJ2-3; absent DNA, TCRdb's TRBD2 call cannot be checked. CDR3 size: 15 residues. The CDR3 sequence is CASTSTSMRADTQYF.

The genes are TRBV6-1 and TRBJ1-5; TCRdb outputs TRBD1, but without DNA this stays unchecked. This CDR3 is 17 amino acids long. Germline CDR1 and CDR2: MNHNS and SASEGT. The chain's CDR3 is CASSKEAQGYSNQPQHF.

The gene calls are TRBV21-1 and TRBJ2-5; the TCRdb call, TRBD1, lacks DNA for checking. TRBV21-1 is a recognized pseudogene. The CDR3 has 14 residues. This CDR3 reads CASTPAYGGETQYF.

The chain's CDR3 is CASSGRKLRIGNQPQHF. This chain joins TRBV18 and TRBJ1-5. The germline CDR1 and CDR2 sequences are KGHSH and LQKENI. The CDR3 extends over 17 amino acids.

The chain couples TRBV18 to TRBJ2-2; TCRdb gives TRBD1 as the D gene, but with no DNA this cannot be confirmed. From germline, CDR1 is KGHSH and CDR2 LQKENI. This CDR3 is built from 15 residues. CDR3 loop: CASSPYPGGTGELFF.

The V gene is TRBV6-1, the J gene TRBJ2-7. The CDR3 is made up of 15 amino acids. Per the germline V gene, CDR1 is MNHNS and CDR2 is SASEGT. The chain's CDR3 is CASSEQRTLSYEQYF.

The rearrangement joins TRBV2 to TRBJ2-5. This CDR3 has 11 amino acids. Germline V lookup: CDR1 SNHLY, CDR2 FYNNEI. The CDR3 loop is CASGLYETQYF.

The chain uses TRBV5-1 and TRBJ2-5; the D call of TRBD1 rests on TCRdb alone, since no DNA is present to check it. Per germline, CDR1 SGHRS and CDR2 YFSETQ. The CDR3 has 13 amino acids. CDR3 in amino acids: CASSRTVQETQYF.

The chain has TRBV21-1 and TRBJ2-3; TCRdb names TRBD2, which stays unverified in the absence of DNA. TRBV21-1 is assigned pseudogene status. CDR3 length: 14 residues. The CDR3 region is CASSKWGSVNTQYF.

CDR3 sequence reads: CSVARDGSGGSDTQYF. This rearrangement joins TRBV20-1 to TRBJ2-3; TCRdb designates TRBD2, a call that cannot be tested without DNA. The CDR3 runs to 16 residues. The germline V gene has CDR1 DFQATT and CDR2 SNEGSKA (reference sequence).